This note documents a single TCR beta chain sequence. Its specificity is unknown. This CDR3 contains 13 residues. Germline V gene sequence: CDR1 SGHAT, CDR2 FQDESV (reference sequence). Losses at the gene ends were 6 bases for V and 4 bases for J; bases not matched to a gene: 4. The second PCR ran about 7 to 12 cycles with a sample-barcoded 5' primer and J-beta primers. TCRdb re-analysed the 5' RACE reads in MiXCR, keeping a single row per CDR3 protein. The sample shows about 1.8 million distinct CDR3 sequences, less than 50% of them seen only once. This entry belongs to a study of blood T cells in healthy people across ages. Study results and caveats: In the absence of known donor CMV status, changes in expanded clonotypes were possibly confounded. The recorded TCR beta diversity per million T cells decreased in a roughly linear manner with age.

Donation came from healthy Caucasian individuals in Russia who were aged about 6 to 95. Sequenced: blood. This sequence originates from a woman in her thirties or forties in good health. This chain joins TRBV11-1 and TRBJ1-1, with TRBD1 matching over 8 bases. The CDR3 loop is CASRDREFTEAFF. As DNA, the CDR3 is TGTGCCAGCAGGGACAGGGAGTTCACTGAAGCTTTCTTT.